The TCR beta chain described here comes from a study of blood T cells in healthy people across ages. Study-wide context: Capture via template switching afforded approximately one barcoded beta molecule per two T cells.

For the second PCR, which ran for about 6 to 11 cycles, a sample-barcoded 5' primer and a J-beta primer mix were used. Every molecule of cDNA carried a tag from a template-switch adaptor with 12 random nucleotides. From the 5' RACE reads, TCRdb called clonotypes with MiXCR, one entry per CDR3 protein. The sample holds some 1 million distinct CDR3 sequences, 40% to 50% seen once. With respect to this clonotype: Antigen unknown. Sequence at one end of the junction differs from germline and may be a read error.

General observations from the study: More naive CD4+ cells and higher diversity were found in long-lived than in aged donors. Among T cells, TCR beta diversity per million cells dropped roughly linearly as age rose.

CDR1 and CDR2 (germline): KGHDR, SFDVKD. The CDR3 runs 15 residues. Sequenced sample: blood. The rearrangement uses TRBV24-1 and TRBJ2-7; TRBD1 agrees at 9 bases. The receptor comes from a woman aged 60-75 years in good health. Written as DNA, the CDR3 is TGTGCTACCAGTGATACCGGGACAGGGACCTACGAGCAGTACTTC. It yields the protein CATSDTGTGTYEQYF.